One and the same sample provided the 30 T cell receptor beta chains below, sequenced in a study of blood T cell repertoires in COVID-19. Measured with immunoSEQ multiplex PCR; TCRdb has only the in-frame clones, and not every one. This sample carries some 290,000 clones, roughly 89% of them seen once, and the ten largest clones take just under 9.5%. The sample consisted of PBMCs or T cells enriched from blood (not recorded which). These receptors originate from a woman aged 25 to 39 who had recovered from COVID-19.

The chain combines TRBV6-5 with TRBJ2-7; 7 bases map to TRBD1. With V trimmed by 7 bases and J by 4 bases, 7 bases remained unmatched. Germline loops: CDR1 MNHEY, CDR2 SVGAGI. This CDR3 has 13 residues. The CDR3 is CASNNLQGYEQYF. As DNA, the CDR3 is TGTGCCAGCAATAACTTACAGGGGTACGAGCAGTACTTC.

This clone was seen a single time. The chain recombines TRBV7-6 with TRBJ2-3, with 11 bases identical to TRBD2. V lost 0 bases and J lost 7; bases outside the gene matches: 0. Germline V lookup: CDR1 SGHVS, CDR2 FNYEAQ. The CDR3 has 14 residues. The CDR3 region is CASSLATSGNTQYF. The CDR3 DNA reads TGTGCCAGCAGCTTAGCGACTAGCGGGAATACGCAGTATTTT.

The chain recombines TRBV6-5 with TRBJ1-1; 9 nucleotides line up with TRBD1. The V and J ends lost 0 bases and 10 bases, in that order; junction bases with no gene match: 3. In germline, CDR1 is MNHEY, CDR2 SVGAGI. This CDR3 is built from 13 residues. The CDR3 spells CASSYSGTGTAFF. The CDR3 bases are TGTGCCAGCAGTTACTCCGGGACAGGGACAGCTTTCTTT.

The V gene is TRBV4-1, the J gene TRBJ2-7; D is ambiguous. The CDR3 extends over 15 amino acids. V lost 1 base to trimming and J lost 4 bases, with 14 bases between them. Germline lookup yields CDR1 MGHRA and CDR2 YSYEKL. Written as DNA, the CDR3 is TGCGCCAGCAGCCAAGTTGAGCAGGTTCTATACGAGCAGTACTTC. This translates into CASSQVEQVLYEQYF.

This clone was observed once. CDR3 coding DNA: TGCGCCAGCAGCCCCCGCCCCAATTTGGCTGGAGGAGGGGAGCAGTTCTTC. Protein: CASSPRPNLAGGGEQFF. V usage is TRBV5-1 and J usage is TRBJ2-1; tentative D call: TRBD2 (6 bases). Germline V gene lookup returns CDR1 SGHRS and CDR2 YFSETQ. The CDR3 extends over 17 amino acids. The germline V and J ends were trimmed by 4 bases and 10 bases, with 27 bases remaining between them.

The chain is built from TRBV3-1 (or the pseudogene TRBV3-2) and TRBJ2-1, with 9 bases fitting TRBD2. J gave up 6 bases and V 0 bases, and 6 bases lay outside the gene matches. The germline V gene has CDR1 LGHDT and CDR2 YNNKEL (reference sequence). The CDR3 runs to 16 residues. The CDR3, as DNA: TGTGCCAGCAGCCAAGAGCGGGGACTAGCCATCAATGAGCAGTTCTTC. This gives the protein CASSQERGLAINEQFF.

The gene calls are TRBV29-1 and TRBJ1-2; 7 bases fit TRBD1. Trimming took 5 bases from V and 4 from J; bases not matched to a gene: 4. This CDR3 spans 12 amino acids. Per germline, CDR1 SQVTM and CDR2 ANQGSEA. CDR3 in DNA: TGCAGCGTTCACCGACAGGGCTATGGCTACACCTTC. This sequence encodes CSVHRQGYGYTF.

The chain uses TRBV9 and TRBJ2-1; 12 positions agree with TRBD1. Germline V gene sequence: CDR1 SGDLS, CDR2 YYNGEE. This CDR3 is 16 amino acids long. V shed 2 bases and J 7 bases; nucleotides not matched to a gene: 7. CDR3 residues: CASSVWGQGAVNEQFF. CDR3 DNA: TGTGCCAGCAGCGTCTGGGGACAGGGGGCTGTGAATGAGCAGTTCTTC.

The CDR3 DNA reads TGTGCCAGCAGCTCAACCATCACAGCGACAGGAGGCGCCTACGAGCAGTACTTC. It yields the protein CASSSTITATGGAYEQYF. The chain uses TRBV5-6 and TRBJ2-7; TRBD1 might be the D (6 bases). This CDR3 has 18 amino acids. V shed 3 bases and J shed 2 bases, with 24 bases lying between them. Germline CDR1 reads SGHDT; CDR2 reads YYEEEE.

The chain is built from TRBV5-1 and TRBJ2-1; 7 bases align to TRBD2. Per the germline V gene, CDR1 is SGHRS and CDR2 is YFSETQ. This CDR3 comprises 18 residues. With V trimmed by 3 bases and J by 7 bases, 19 bases remained unmatched. The CDR3 here is CASSYGPSGRQDGNEQFF. The CDR3 DNA reads as TGCGCCAGCAGCTATGGGCCTAGCGGCCGTCAAGATGGGAATGAGCAGTTCTTC.

This clone was counted a single time. The CDR3 reads CASRIAGGHGETQYF. DNA of the CDR3: TGTGCCAGCAGGATAGCGGGAGGGCACGGGGAGACCCAGTACTTC. The rearrangement joins TRBV2 to TRBJ2-5, with 11 bases aligning to TRBD2. This CDR3 contains 15 residues. Germline CDR1 is SNHLY and CDR2 is FYNNEI. J was trimmed by 5 bases and V by 6 bases; bases with no gene match: 8.

This clone was seen a few times. The J gene is TRBJ2-1, the V gene TRBV15; TRBD2 matches at 8 bases. Trimming removed 0 bases from V and 2 bases from J; junction bases left unmatched: 0. The CDR3 length is 15 residues. Germline-derived CDR1 and CDR2 are LNHNV and YYDKDF (reference sequence). CDR3 in DNA: TGTGCCACCAGCAGAGAGCGGGAGGCCTACAATGAGCAGTTCTTC. Translated: CATSREREAYNEQFF.

This sequence joins TRBV19 and TRBJ1-2; D call uncertain. The CDR3 spans 12 residues. Trimming took off 2 bases at V and 3 bases at J, with 4 bases between the two ends. Germline values: CDR1 LNHDA, CDR2 SQIVND (reference sequence). The CDR3 nucleotides are TGTGCCAGTAGTATATCCGACTATGGCTACACCTTC. This encodes CASSISDYGYTF.

This clone has more than one count but fewer than ten. The chain is built from TRBV5-1 and TRBJ2-5, with D possibly being TRBD1 (6 bases). The CDR3 covers 19 residues. Trimming pared 0 bases from V and 4 bases from J, leaving 25 bases between. Germline assignment: CDR1 SGHRS and CDR2 YFSETQ. CDR3 in DNA: TGCGCCAGCAGCTTGGTCTCATCGGGGACACTCAAATCATCAGAGACCCAGTACTTC. This gives the protein CASSLVSSGTLKSSETQYF.

The chain has TRBV7-9 and TRBJ2-3; 7 bases fit TRBD2. Trimming cost V 1 base and J 3 bases; bases outside gene matches: 7. The CDR3 has 16 amino acids. The germline gives CDR1 SEHNR, CDR2 FQNEAQ (reference sequence). The CDR3 DNA reads as TGTGCCAGCAGCTTAGTCCCAGCGGGAAGTACAGATACGCAGTATTTT. Its translation: CASSLVPAGSTDTQYF.

The chain joins TRBV5-1 to TRBJ2-7; TRBD2 might be the D (5 bases). This CDR3 contains 11 residues. V shed 4 bases and J shed 5 bases, with 7 bases lying between them. The germline gives CDR1 SGHRS, CDR2 YFSETQ. The CDR3 nucleotides are TGCGCCAGCAGCCTGGGAGACGAGCAGTACTTC. This gives the protein CASSLGDEQYF.

This chain joins TRBV27 and TRBJ2-1; maybe TRBD2 (6 bases). This CDR3 spans 14 amino acids. The V gene's germline CDR1 is MNHEY and CDR2 SMNVEV (reference sequence). V was cut by 4 bases and J by 4 bases, with 11 bases left in between. The CDR3 nucleotides read TGTGCCAGCAGTTGGGCGGGGATTTACAATGAGCAGTTCTTC. It yields the protein CASSWAGIYNEQFF.

Here the CDR3 reads CASSLNGNQPQHF. CDR3 DNA sequence: TGTGCCAGCAGCCTCAATGGCAATCAGCCCCAGCATTTT. The rearrangement uses TRBV3-1 (or the pseudogene TRBV3-2) and TRBJ1-5, with D hard to call. Deletions cut 4 bases from V and 2 bases from J, with 6 bases between. CDR3 length: 13 amino acids. Germline loops: CDR1 LGHDT, CDR2 YNNKEL (reference sequence).

The chain combines TRBV19 with TRBJ2-3, with TRBD2 matching 9 bases. Trimming cost V 3 bases and J 2 bases; bases outside gene matches: 6. CDR3 size: 16 residues. Germline V gene sequence: CDR1 LNHDA, CDR2 SQIVND (reference sequence). The CDR3 protein is CASSIRSGRITDTQYF. DNA for the CDR3: TGTGCCAGTAGTATCAGAAGCGGGAGGATCACAGATACGCAGTATTTT.

Remarks on this clone: Within the sample, other DNA sequences also encode this same CDR3. The chain's CDR3 is CASSYSLNYGYTF. The CDR3 coding sequence is TGTGCCAGCAGTTACTCACTTAACTATGGCTACACCTTC. The chain recombines TRBV6-5 with TRBJ1-2; D is undetermined. The CDR3 has 13 amino acids. CDR1 and CDR2 (germline): MNHEY, SVGAGI. Trimming stripped 0 bases from V and 1 base from J, with 3 bases between.

This rearrangement joins TRBV10-2 to TRBJ1-1; 7 bases map to TRBD1. Germline CDR1 is WSHSY and CDR2 is SAAADI. Trimming removed 10 bases from V and 0 bases from J; junction bases left unmatched: 8. The CDR3 covers 14 residues. CDR3 DNA: TGCGCCACCGCTGACAGGGCCTTGAACACTGAAGCTTTCTTT. It specifies CATADRALNTEAFF.

The chain recombines TRBV30 with TRBJ2-5; D remains unclear. This CDR3 region has 12 residues. Looked up from germline, CDR1 is GTSNPN and CDR2 is SVGIG (reference sequence). V was cut by 2 bases and J by 4 bases, with 8 bases left in between. As DNA, the CDR3 is TGTGCCTGGAGTTTTTTCAGAGAGACCCAGTACTTC. This codes for CAWSFFRETQYF. The whole variable domain, filled in from reference TRBV30 and TRBJ2-5, reads SQTIHQWPATLVQPVGSPLSLECTVEGTSNPNLYWYRQAAGRGLQLLFYSVGIGQISSEVPQNLSASRPQDRQFILSSKKLLLSDSGFYLCAWSFFRETQYFGPGTRLLVL.

The genes are TRBV6-5 and TRBJ1-2; 8 bases align to TRBD1. The CDR3 is 16 amino acids. Trimming took 0 bases from V and 4 from J; bases not matched to a gene: 7. Germline V gene data show CDR1 as MNHEY and CDR2 as SVGAGI. This CDR3 reads CASSYSGRGPTYGYTF. CDR3 DNA: TGTGCCAGCAGTTACTCAGGCAGGGGGCCAACCTATGGCTACACCTTC.

This clone was observed once. The V gene is TRBV7-8, the J gene TRBJ1-5, with 7 bases that match TRBD1. This CDR3 has 18 amino acids. Trimming removed 0 bases from V and 0 bases from J; junction bases left unmatched: 8. Germline V gene data show CDR1 as SGHVS and CDR2 as FQNEAQ. The CDR3 DNA reads as TGTGCCAGCAGCTTAGCGGGCAGGGGGGAACATAGCAATCAGCCCCAGCATTTT. It specifies CASSLAGRGEHSNQPQHF.

The chain uses TRBV7-9 and TRBJ1-6, with 10 bases fitting TRBD1. Losses at the gene ends were 0 bases for V and 7 bases for J; bases not matched to a gene: 0. CDR1 is SEHNR and CDR2 is FQNEAQ in the germline V gene (reference sequence). CDR3 length equals 15 residues. The CDR3 here is CASSLADRGNSPLHF. The DNA of the CDR3 is TGTGCCAGCAGCTTAGCGGACAGGGGGAATTCACCCCTCCACTTT.

The chain has TRBV5-5 and TRBJ1-5, with 7 bases that match TRBD1. The CDR3 has 15 residues. From germline, CDR1 is SGHKS and CDR2 YYEKEE (reference sequence). V dropped 4 bases and J dropped 0; count of bases not matched to a gene: 4. The CDR3 region is CASSPGTDSNQPQHF. CDR3 in DNA: TGTGCCAGCAGCCCCGGGACAGATAGCAATCAGCCCCAGCATTTT.

The rearrangement joins TRBV7-2 to TRBJ2-1; 12 positions match TRBD2. The CDR3 runs 16 residues. Unmatched junction bases numbered 10, after V lost 5 bases and J lost 8 bases. From germline, CDR1 is SGHTA and CDR2 FQGNSA. The CDR3 sequence: CASSQLLAGGADEQFF. CDR3 sequence (DNA): TGTGCCAGCAGCCAACTTCTAGCGGGAGGGGCGGATGAGCAGTTCTTC.

The genes are TRBV7-9 and TRBJ2-3; D remains unclear. The V end was cut by 1 base, the J end by 0 bases, with 8 bases between. CDR3 length equals 15 residues. Germline V lookup: CDR1 SEHNR, CDR2 FQNEAQ (reference sequence). This CDR3 reads CASSLVITSTDTQYF. The CDR3 coding sequence is TGTGCCAGCAGCTTAGTCATAACTAGCACAGATACGCAGTATTTT.

The gene calls are TRBV28 and TRBJ1-1; 7 bases map to TRBD1. Germline CDR1 is MDHEN and CDR2 is SYDVKM. V lost 5 bases and J lost 2; bases outside the gene matches: 5. The CDR3 runs to 14 residues. CDR3 in amino acids: CASSPGQVNTEAFF. The DNA for the CDR3 is TGTGCCAGCAGTCCCGGACAGGTTAACACTGAAGCTTTCTTT.

The chain combines TRBV6-4 with TRBJ1-2, with 9 bases aligning to TRBD1. Germline V gene sequence: CDR1 MRHNA, CDR2 SNTAGT. Trimming took 5 bases from V and 4 from J; bases not matched to a gene: 11. The CDR3 length is 16 residues. The chain's CDR3 is CASSPGTGIIGYGYTF. In nucleotides, the CDR3 is TGTGCCAGCAGTCCCGGGACAGGGATCATAGGCTATGGCTACACCTTC.